Here is one TCR beta chain with its context. It lacks a known antigen. The record has no base qualities; no much larger clone is one base away. The CDR3 contains 14 residues, cysteine and phenylalanine counted. CDR3 DNA is the only sequence kept; it has 42 bases, read in frame from the first base. The germline V gene sets CDR1 to SGHAT and CDR2 to FQNNGV. V has 5 bases trimmed and J has 4 bases trimmed; junction bases matching no gene number 7. The cohort was made up of 666 healthy bone marrow donors. At the time of sampling, every cohort member was nominally healthy, though immune exposures that went unrecorded were likely present. The donor tested CMV seronegative and was one of the 352 seronegative cohort members. Every donor gave a peripheral blood sample, and the peripheral blood mononuclear cells from that sample were used for TCR beta sequencing. Genomic DNA extraction from the blood cell samples was performed with the Qiagen DNeasy Blood Extraction Kit.

Library method: the immunoSEQ multiplex PCR assay. For the multiplex PCR, a mixture combining 60 forward primers for TCR Vbeta segments and 13 reverse primers for TCR Jbeta segments was used. The CDR3 region of rearranged TCR beta genes was amplified from genomic DNA with a multiplex PCR assay. The Illumina HiSeq System was used to sequence the amplified TCR beta libraries as 87-base-pair reads. The authors' analysis ran thus. In a later analysis, some 80 million unique TCR beta chains were counted across the roughly 610 repertoires, and approximately 9.9 million of these chains were shared by at least two donors. Raw reads were error-corrected and collapsed into unique sequences by a nearest-neighbor algorithm in which closely related sequences were merged to remove PCR and sequencing errors. CDR3 sequences were aligned to IMGT reference sequences to assign V, D and J gene segments. For a sequence to be retained, a match of at least six nucleotides was required to both a V gene segment and a J gene segment. Rearrangements were classified as productive when the CDR3 lacked stop codons and remained in frame with V and J, and all other rearrangements were classified as non-productive. CDR3 was defined according to IMGT convention as the region running from the second conserved V-encoded cysteine to the conserved J-encoded phenylalanine. In an earlier analysis of around 570 of the donors, sequences lacking an unambiguous match to a single V gene segment were excluded. An earlier analysis of 587 of the donors called V segments functional above 56.7% productive rearrangements and segregating when the between-donor standard deviation exceeded 5%. A statistical classification framework was built to diagnose cytomegalovirus status from the catalog of TCR beta chain sequences. A later analysis assigned V and J genes by comparing TCR nucleotide sequences with IMGT/GENE-DB human TR gene sequences. Using the TCRdist pipeline, a later analysis assigned CDR3 sequences along with most-parsimonious VDJ recombination scenarios. In a later analysis, each TCR beta chain was defined by its CDR3 amino acid sequence together with its V-gene family, and reads lacking a unique V-gene family were excluded. A later analysis removed 500 to 600 highly shared, low-generation-probability nucleotide sequences to deal with suspected cross-contamination and a sequencing artifact. In a later analysis, a clonal expansion index for each public chain was calculated from normalized within-repertoire ranks of inferred template counts. Generation probabilities in a later analysis came from a VDJ recombination model fitted to out-of-frame rearrangements, and those results were checked against IGoR. In a later analysis, hypergeometric tests were used to score TCR-TCR, TCR-HLA and TCR-CMV co-occurrence, with a repertoire-size bias correction applied to TCR pairs. To estimate false discovery rates, a later analysis permuted the HLA or CMV assignments 20 times. A later analysis grouped co-occurring TCRs with DBSCAN, adding TCRdist sequence similarity when clustering within HLA-allele-positive subsets. Repertoires with fewer than 30,000 or more than 120,000 public chains were left out of co-occurrence clustering, as were roughly five repertoires with anomalous nucleotide sharing. This is the immuneACCESS table as TCRdb keeps it, with only in-frame sequences that have V and J called. A part of the clones is gone; compared with another copy, unresolved V genes explain less than half, and the rest is unexplained. D and trimming come from the DNA, and the V and J calls and clone size come from that table. Within this sample are about 63,000 clones, with under 85% of them counted one time only. The top ten hold 5.4% of the sample.

The record originates from a study of cytomegalovirus exposure and HLA in healthy donors (TCRdb year 2017). With respect to the entire study: An earlier analysis of some 600 of the donors reported 250 to 300 Gb of sequence data and around 100 million unique TCR beta sequences obtained from 180 million or so T cells. Rather than drawing on any new phenotypic data, the later analysis identified candidate immune exposures from TCR beta sequences and the way those sequences occurred across donors. Typing coverage varied by locus: 629-630 donors for A, B, C, DRB1 and DQB1; roughly 500 for DQA1; some 610 for DPA1; 450 to 480 for DPB1. The genetic ancestry cluster associated with self-reported Caucasian donors included roughly 84% of the 398 genotyped donors. Genome-wide SNP genotypes for about 65% of the roughly 700 donors were used in a later genetic analysis, which treated that subset as a discovery cohort. The study aimed to test whether cataloging public T cell receptors could reveal signatures of past pathogen exposure. In addition to the first cohort of roughly 700 subjects, a separate validation cohort of about 120 different subjects was used. Because of strong linkage in the cohort, roughly five DR-DQ haplotypes were treated as single units for association and clustering. The study used immunosequencing to profile the T cell repertoires of several hundred subjects and linked those repertoires to cytomegalovirus serostatus. Donor age, sex, ethnicity and CMV serostatus were compiled together with the repertoire data. Class I and class II HLA loci were covered by the typing at four-digit resolution. Among roughly 400 genotyped donors of the cohort, an average of about 240,000 unique TCR beta nucleotide sequences were sequenced per donor, around a sixth of them non-productive. Approximately 300 gigabases of sequencing data and around 85 million unique TCR sequences made up an early release that covered approximately 620 HLA-typed donors. Every repertoire in the discovery cohort had been generated on one and the same sequencing platform. To decide whether each TCR beta V gene segment behaved as functional or pseudogenic, an earlier analysis of over 500 of the donors relied on high-throughput TCR beta sequencing. To study patterns of TCR occurrence, a later analysis re-analyzed previously published TCR beta repertoires from just over 650 donors and added high-resolution HLA genotyping. The study combined high-throughput TCR immunosequencing, statistical association of individual TCRs with disease status, and machine learning to predict cytomegalovirus infection status.

What the research found in general, with its limitations: Most TCR sequences were observed very rarely across donors, whereas some public TCRs were present in many individuals. In a later analysis, about 17,000 TCR beta sequences were associated with specific HLA alleles at a false discovery rate of 0.05. According to a later genetic analysis, donors in an Asian-associated ancestry cluster had fewer N-insertions in productive TCRs than the roughly 670-donor mean. Several of the top co-occurrence clusters appeared to be linked to parvovirus B19, influenza, CMV and Epstein-Barr virus, according to a later analysis. A further reported finding was that TCR beta sequences accurately predicted the HLA-A and HLA-B alleles for most subjects in the first cohort. Compared with equally common non-associated chains, HLA-associated TCR beta chains in a later analysis were more clonally expanded and had lower generation probabilities. In vitro tests confirmed that a few of the cytomegalovirus-associated TCR beta chains recognize cytomegalovirus antigens. A total of 150 to 200 TCR beta chains were listed by the study as associated with cytomegalovirus. According to a later analysis, TCR association rates differed among HLA loci, with DRB1 alleles showing the most associated TCRs and HLA-C alleles showing the fewest. Immune exposure information for the cohort was limited to CMV serostatus. An earlier analysis of 587 of the donors showed that most TCR beta V segments appeared in productive rearrangements either about 87% or about 30% of the time, which broadly matched IMGT annotations. Seventeen rarely observed V segments, including chromosome 9 orphons, were excluded from the earlier analysis of several hundred of the donors because counts were too low. A cluster of highly shared sequence variants was judged likely to be a technical artifact of the sequencing pipeline. The classifier was reported to diagnose cytomegalovirus status with high specificity and sensitivity in both the original and validation cohorts. Because HLA typing was unavailable for some donors at each locus, only the typed subset was used in association tests. Correlated functional status among segregating V segments might be attributable to linkage disequilibrium, but an unknown experimental factor could not be ruled out. Some IMGT-functional V segments, including TRBV6-2 and TRBV6-3, could not be told apart with the 87-base-pair reads, so those segments were excluded. This cohort had only TCR beta chains sequenced, and the lack of alpha or paired-chain data limited which features could be detected. Presence/absence analyses assumed roughly uniform sequencing depth across donors, an assumption that may not hold. According to the authors, the approach could potentially be generalized to other disease states and immunological phenotypes. When HLA alleles, especially DR and DQ, strongly co-occurred, attributing TCR associations to individual alleles was difficult. A later analysis found that most CMV-associated TCR beta chains appeared HLA-restricted, with HLA associations seemingly driven largely by CMV exposure. In a later genetic analysis, a missense DCLRE1C variant was associated with V-gene and J-gene trimming of TCR beta chains, and the association was replicated in an independent cohort.

The rearrangement combines TRBV11-2 with TRBJ1-2; 7 central nucleotides agree with TRBD1. The TCR comes from a man aged 50-60 years in good health and CMV-seronegative. The specimen was PBMCs. The DNA is TGTGCCAGCAGCACCAACAGGGGTTCCTATGGCTACACCTTC. It encodes CASSTNRGSYGYTF. The entire variable domain, with the stretches around the CDR3 drawn from the reference TRBV11-2 and TRBJ1-2 proteins, is EAGVAQSPRYKIIEKRQSVAFWCNPISGHATLYWYQQILGQGPKLLIQFQNNGVVDDSQLPKDRFSAERLKGVDSTLKIQPAKLEDSAVYLCASSTNRGSYGYTFGSGTRLTVV.